This TCR beta chain came from a study of a mutant IDH1 vaccine in newly diagnosed glioma. Across the whole study: Patients arrived already treated with radiotherapy, temozolomide, or both, most having had both. Study conclusions and caveats: Pseudoprogression appeared independent of alterations in top peripheral clonotypes.

Time point described: baseline, week 1 (first vaccination visit). The sample's treatment: pre-vaccination baseline after standard-of-care therapy. Each astrocytoma in the donors was new, WHO grade 3 or 4, IDH1-mutant and ATRX-lost. TCRdb's copy holds only in-frame clones and misses some; the assay was immunoSEQ multiplex PCR. The sample lists around 56,000 clones; 75% to 95% were seen once. CDR1 is SGHNT and CDR2 is YYREEE in the germline V gene (reference sequence). V gave up 5 bases and J gave up 4 bases; unmatched junction bases: 14. This CDR3 is built from 17 residues. Concerning this clone itself: Its antigen is not known.

This specimen was PBMCs, taken from a glioma patient treated with radiotherapy, temozolomide or both. The TCR comes from a man aged 50 to 59 with glioma. The genes are TRBV5-4 and TRBJ2-1, with 8 bases fitting TRBD2. CDR3 region: CASSHNWLAGEYNEQFF. The CDR3, as DNA: TGTGCCAGCAGTCATAATTGGCTAGCGGGCGAATACAATGAGCAGTTCTTC.